This T cell receptor (beta chain) is drawn from a study of T cell responses to AZD1222 COVID-19 vaccine. Points on this clone: No antigen is known for it.

This CDR3 comprises 16 residues. Sequencing was performed with immunoSEQ multiplex PCR; in TCRdb, only in-frame clones are kept and a portion is missing. The table shows 140,000 to 150,000 clones, with more than 70% occurring only once. General study results and limits: The study sampled repertoires only after the peak T cell response. Only five to seven AZD1222 recipients were seropositive at baseline.

V gene TRBV21-1 combines with J gene TRBJ2-7; TRBD2, the table's D call, lacks a check against the DNA. TRBV21-1 is labeled a pseudogene. The origin of this receptor is an adult in good health. The specimen was peripheral blood, collected on day 0 of AZD1222 vaccination. In nucleotides, the CDR3 is TGTGCCAGCCTTGGGGGGGCGCAGGACCCGATCTACGAGCAGTACTTC. As protein: CASLGGAQDPIYEQYF.